Following are 9 T cell receptor beta chains from one sample sequenced in a study of early T cells in non-severe SARS-CoV-2 infection. TCRdb analysed the 5' RACE reads with MiXCR anew, one entry per CDR3 protein. The sample has tens of thousands of distinct CDR3 sequences; 7.5% to 9.5% are singletons. This material consisted of whole blood, taken at baseline. These receptors originate from an adult who was a healthcare worker with PCR-confirmed SARS-CoV-2 infection or an uninfected control (not recorded which).

The rearrangement links TRBV29-1 to TRBJ1-1; possibly TRBD1 for D (6 bases). The CDR3 totals 13 residues. V lost 4 bases and J 8 bases, leaving 17 bases between the germline ends. The V gene's germline CDR1 is SQVTM and CDR2 ANQGSEA. In DNA, the CDR3 is TGCAGCGTTGTGCCACAGGGTGGGGCCGAAGCTTTCTTT. This sequence encodes CSVVPQGGAEAFF. Supplemented by reference TRBV29-1 and TRBJ1-1, the full variable domain reads SAVISQKPSRDICQRGTSLTIQCQVDSQVTMMFWYRQQPGQSLTLIATANQGSEATYESGFVIDKFPISRPNLTFSTLTVSNMSPEDSSIYLCSVVPQGGAEAFFGQGTRLTVV.

This clonotype turned up a few times. The V and J genes are TRBV11-2 and TRBJ2-1; either TRBD1 or TRBD2 may fit D (6 bases each). This CDR3 spans 15 amino acids. V was clipped by 4 bases and J by 7 bases, with 17 bases between them. The germline CDR1 and CDR2 sequences are SGHAT and FQNNGV. CDR3 sequence reads: CASSSGTLTGNEQFF. DNA for the CDR3: TGTGCCAGCAGCTCCGGGACTCTTACAGGGAATGAGCAGTTCTTC.

This clonotype was observed at least ten times. DNA for the CDR3: TGTGCTAGTGGTTTGGTTAGCGGGACTCCGTACAATGAGCAGTTCTTC. Translation gives CASGLVSGTPYNEQFF. V usage is TRBV12-5 and J usage is TRBJ2-1, with 8 nucleotides matching TRBD2. V shed 0 bases and J 4 bases; nucleotides not matched to a gene: 5. The germline CDR1 and CDR2 sequences are LGHNT and FRNRAP. The CDR3 consists of 16 residues.

This clonotype was observed a handful of times. This rearrangement joins TRBV6-1 to TRBJ2-6, with TRBD1 matching over 7 bases. The V gene's germline CDR1 is MNHNS and CDR2 SASEGT. Trimming cost V 4 bases and J 4 bases; bases outside gene matches: 7. The CDR3 sequence is 16 residues long. The CDR3 region has the DNA TGTGCCAGCAGTGGGCAGGGGGTAGCCGGGGCCAACGTCCTGACTTTC. As protein: CASSGQGVAGANVLTF.

This clonotype appeared many times. The gene calls are TRBV18 and TRBJ2-1; 9 bases are a match to TRBD2. Trimming removed 2 bases from V and 1 base from J; junction bases left unmatched: 0. Germline V gene lookup returns CDR1 KGHSH and CDR2 LQKENI. The CDR3 has 15 amino acids. The CDR3 nucleotides read TGTGCCAGCTCACCAAGCGGGAGGTCCTACAATGAGCAGTTCTTC. As protein: CASSPSGRSYNEQFF. The whole variable domain, remainder taken from reference TRBV18 and TRBJ2-1, is NAGVMQNPRHLVRRRGQEARLRCSPMKGHSHVYWYRQLPEEGLKFMVYLQKENIIDESGMPKERFSAEFPKEGPSILRIQQVVRGDSAAYFCASSPSGRSYNEQFFGPGTRLTVL.

V usage is TRBV5-1 and J usage is TRBJ1-4, with no clear D. CDR1 and CDR2 from the germline V gene are SGHRS and YFSETQ. V lost 3 bases and J lost 8, with 23 bases in between. The CDR3 runs to 17 residues. The CDR3 sequence: CASSSTPRAGTAEKLFF. In DNA form, the CDR3 reads TGCGCCAGCAGCTCGACCCCTCGAGCAGGCACGGCGGAAAAACTGTTTTTT. Complete variable domain (other parts from reference TRBV5-1 and TRBJ1-4): KAGVTQTPRYLIKTRGQQVTLSCSPISGHRSVSWYQQTPGQGLQFLFEYFSETQRNKGNFPGRFSGRQFSNSRSEMNVSTLELGDSALYLCASSSTPRAGTAEKLFFGSGTQLSVL.

This clonotype showed up many times. The V gene is TRBV12-5, the J gene TRBJ2-7; 7 bases fit TRBD1. Looked up from germline, CDR1 is LGHNT and CDR2 is FRNRAP. CDR3 length: 14 residues. V lost 3 bases, J lost 2 bases, and 4 bases stayed unmatched. The CDR3 DNA reads TGTGCTAGTGGTTTCCCGACAGGGACCTACGAGCAGTACTTC. This encodes CASGFPTGTYEQYF.

This clonotype was seen repeatedly, ten times or more. The chain couples TRBV12-3 or TRBV12-4 to TRBJ1-5; 7 bases are shared with TRBD1. CDR3 length: 15 residues. Germline trimming cut 3 bases from V and 3 bases from J; bases unmatched to any gene: 5. The CDR3 loop reads CASSFIGQANQPQHF. CDR3 DNA: TGTGCCAGCAGTTTTATAGGACAGGCCAATCAGCCCCAGCATTTT.

The chain recombines TRBV5-4 with TRBJ2-7; TRBD2 aligns across 12 bases. V shed 0 bases, J shed 2 bases, and the junction held 3 bases outside the gene matches. From germline, CDR1 is SGHNT and CDR2 YYREEE (reference sequence). The CDR3 runs to 16 residues. The CDR3 bases are TGTGCCAGCAGCTTGGGACTAGCGGGAGCAACCTACGAGCAGTACTTC. Protein product: CASSLGLAGATYEQYF.